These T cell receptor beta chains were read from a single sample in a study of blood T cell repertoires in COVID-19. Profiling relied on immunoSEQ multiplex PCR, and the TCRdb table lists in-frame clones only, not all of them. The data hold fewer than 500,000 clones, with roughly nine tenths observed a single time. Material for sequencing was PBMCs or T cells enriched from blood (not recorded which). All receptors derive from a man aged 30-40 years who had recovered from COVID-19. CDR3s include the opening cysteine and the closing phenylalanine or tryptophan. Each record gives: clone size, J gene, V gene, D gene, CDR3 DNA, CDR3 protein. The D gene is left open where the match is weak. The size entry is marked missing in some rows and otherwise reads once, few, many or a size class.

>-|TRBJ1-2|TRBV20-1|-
TGCAGTGCTAGTCTAGGCACGACCTATGGCTACACCTTC
CSASLGTTYGYTF
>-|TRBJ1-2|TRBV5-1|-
TGCGCCAGCAGCTTTTCTGCAGGGGATAACTATGGCTACACCTTC
CASSFSAGDNYGYTF
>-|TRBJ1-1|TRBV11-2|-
TGTGCCAGCAGCTTCCGGGGAGAGCAGGCTGAAGCTTTCTTT
CASSFRGEQAEAFF
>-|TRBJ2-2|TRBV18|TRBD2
TGTGCCAGCTCACCTGTCCTAGCGGGCACCGGGGAGCTGTTTTTT
CASSPVLAGTGELFF
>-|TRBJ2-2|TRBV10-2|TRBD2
TGCGCCAGCAGCTCCACTAGCGGGGGGTACACCGGGGAGCTGTTTTTT
CASSSTSGGYTGELFF
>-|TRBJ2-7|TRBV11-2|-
TGTGCCAGCAGCTCATCACTATACGAGCAGTACTTC
CASSSSLYEQYF
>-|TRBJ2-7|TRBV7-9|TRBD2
TGTGCCAGCAGCTTTAGCGGGAGCAGCTACGAGCAGTACTTC
CASSFSGSSYEQYF
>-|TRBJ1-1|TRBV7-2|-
TGTGCCAGCAGCTTCGGAGGCATGAACACTGAAGCTTTCTTT
CASSFGGMNTEAFF
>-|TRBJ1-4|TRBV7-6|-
TGTGCCAGCAGCCAGACCACAGGGTCGGGTAATGAAAAACTGTTTTTT
CASSQTTGSGNEKLFF
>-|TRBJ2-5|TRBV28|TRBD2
TGTGCCAGCAGTTTAGATCTAGCGGGAGGCGGTGAGACCCAGTACTTC
CASSLDLAGGGETQYF
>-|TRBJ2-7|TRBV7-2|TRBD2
TGTGCCAGCAGCTTAGGTAGCGGGTTTCTCTACGAGCAGTACTTC
CASSLGSGFLYEQYF
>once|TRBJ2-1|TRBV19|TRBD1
TGTGCCAGTAGTCCATGGACAGGGGACAATGAGCAGTTCTTC
CASSPWTGDNEQFF
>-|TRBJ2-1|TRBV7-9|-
TGTGCCAGCAGCTTAAAGAGGGAGTCCCATGAGCAGTTCTTC
CASSLKRESHEQFF
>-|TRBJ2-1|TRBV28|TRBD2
TGTGCCAGCAAGACTCGCACCGGGACTAGCGGGAGGGCCTTAAAGAATGAGCAGTTCTTC
CASKTRTGTSGRALKNEQFF
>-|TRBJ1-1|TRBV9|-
TGTGCCAGCAGCGCCGGAGGGATTCCCAGCACTGAAGCTTTCTTT
CASSAGGIPSTEAFF
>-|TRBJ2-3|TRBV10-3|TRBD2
TGTGCCATCAGTACCGGGACTAGCGTGTCAGATACGCAGTATTTT
CAISTGTSVSDTQYF
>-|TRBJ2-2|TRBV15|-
TGTGCCACCAGCAGGACAGGTTCCGGGGAGCTGTTTTTT
CATSRTGSGELFF
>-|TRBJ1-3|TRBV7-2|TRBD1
TGTGCCAGCAGCTTACGACAGGGGGCAAACACCATATATTTT
CASSLRQGANTIYF
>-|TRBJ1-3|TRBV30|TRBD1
TGTGCCTGGAGGACAGGGGGCAGTAACACCATATATTTT
CAWRTGGSNTIYF
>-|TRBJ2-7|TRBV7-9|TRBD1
TGTGCCAGCAGCTTCCGGACAGGGGTCGACGAGCAGTACTTC
CASSFRTGVDEQYF
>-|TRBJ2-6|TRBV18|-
TGTGCCAGCTCACCATTAGACTCTGGGGCCAACGTCCTGACTTTC
CASSPLDSGANVLTF
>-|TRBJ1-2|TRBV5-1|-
TGCGCCAGCAGCTTGGCCGCGGGGGGAGATAACTATGGCTACACCTTC
CASSLAAGGDNYGYTF
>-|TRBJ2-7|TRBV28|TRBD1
TGTGCCAGCCTTACCCCGGACAGGGCCCCCTACGAGCAGTACTTC
CASLTPDRAPYEQYF
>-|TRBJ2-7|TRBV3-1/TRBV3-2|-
TGTGCCAGCAGCCAAGGCCCGCCAACACAGGGTTGGTACGAGCAGTACTTC
CASSQGPPTQGWYEQYF
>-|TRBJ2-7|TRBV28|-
TGTGCCAGTGCACGTGGAGGCGAGCAGTACTTC
CASARGGEQYF
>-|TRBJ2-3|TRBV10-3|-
TGTGCCATCAGGTGGGAGGGCACAGATACGCAGTATTTT
CAIRWEGTDTQYF
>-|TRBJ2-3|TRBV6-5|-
TGTGCCAGCAGTTCGGGGGATACGCAGTATTTT
CASSSGDTQYF
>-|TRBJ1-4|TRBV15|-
TGTGCCACCTGCGACGGGACTAATGAAAAACTGTTTTTT
CATCDGTNEKLFF
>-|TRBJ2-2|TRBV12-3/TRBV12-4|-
TGTGCCAGCAGGACTAGCACCGGGGAGCTGTTTTTT
CASRTSTGELFF
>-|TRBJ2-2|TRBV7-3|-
TGTGCCAGCAGCTTAACCCCGGGGTCGATCGCGAACACCGGGGAGCTGTTTTTT
CASSLTPGSIANTGELFF
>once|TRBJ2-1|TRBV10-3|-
TGTGCCATCAGTGAGTCCTTTAGCTCCTACAATGAGCAGTTCTTC
CAISESFSSYNEQFF
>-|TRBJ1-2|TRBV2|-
TGTGCCAGCAGTGGGCAGTCGAACTATGGCTACACCTTC
CASSGQSNYGYTF
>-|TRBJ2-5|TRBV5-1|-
TGCGCCAGCACCCCGTCAGGGGAGTGGGGTGAGACCCAGTACTTC
CASTPSGEWGETQYF
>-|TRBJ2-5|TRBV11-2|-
TGTGCCAGCAGCTTAAGGGTGGGAGGAGAGACCCAGTACTTC
CASSLRVGGETQYF
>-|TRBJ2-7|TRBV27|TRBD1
TGTGCCAGCAGTCAAGACAGGGGACGATTTTCCTACGAGCAGTACTTC
CASSQDRGRFSYEQYF
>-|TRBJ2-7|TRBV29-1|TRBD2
TGCAGCGTTGGCCTCACTAGCGGGAGAGTCGCGTACGAGCAGTACTTC
CSVGLTSGRVAYEQYF
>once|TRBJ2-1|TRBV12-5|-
TGTGCTAGTGGTTTGGAGGGGATAAGTTACAATGAGCAGTTCTTC
CASGLEGISYNEQFF
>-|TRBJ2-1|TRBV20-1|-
TGCAGTGCTAGTTTTAGCAGCAATGAGCAGTTCTTC
CSASFSSNEQFF
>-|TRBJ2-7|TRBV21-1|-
TGTGCCAGCCCCCGGCGGCAGCGATCCTACGAGCAGTACTTC
CASPRRQRSYEQYF
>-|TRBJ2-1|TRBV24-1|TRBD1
TGTGCCACCAGTGGGGGGACAGGGCTTAATGAGCAGTTCTTC
CATSGGTGLNEQFF
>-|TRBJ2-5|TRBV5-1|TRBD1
TGCGCCAGCAGCCAACCTACCCTGGACAGGCGGCACCAAGAGACCCAGTACTTC
CASSQPTLDRRHQETQYF
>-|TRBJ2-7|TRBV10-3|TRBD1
TGTGCCACCACGGGACAGTCTAACTACGAGCAGTACTTC
CATTGQSNYEQYF
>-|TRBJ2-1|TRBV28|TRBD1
TGTGCCAGCAGTCCGACAGGGAAGGTGGACAATGAGCAGTTCTTC
CASSPTGKVDNEQFF
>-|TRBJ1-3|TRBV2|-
TGTGCCAGCAGCCCATCAACCCTCCGTCTCCTATCCGAAAACACCATATATTTT
CASSPSTLRLLSENTIYF
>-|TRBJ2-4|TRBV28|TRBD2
TGTGCCAGCAGCAATAGCGGGAGGGTCAAAAACATTCAGTACTTC
CASSNSGRVKNIQYF
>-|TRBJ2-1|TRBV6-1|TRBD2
TGTGCCAGCAGTGAAGGTTGGGCTGGCGGGAGTGACGCCACTGAGCAGTTCTTC
CASSEGWAGGSDATEQFF
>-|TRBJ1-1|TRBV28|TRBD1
TGTGCCACCTCATCCGGACAGGACACTGAAGCTTTCTTT
CATSSGQDTEAFF
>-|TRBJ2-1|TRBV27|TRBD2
TGTGCCAGCAGCTCGCTCAGGACTAGCGGGCTCTACAATGAGCAGTTCTTC
CASSSLRTSGLYNEQFF
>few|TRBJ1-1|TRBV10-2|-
TGCGCCAGCAGTGCCGCGGCGAACACTGAAGCTTTCTTT
CASSAAANTEAFF
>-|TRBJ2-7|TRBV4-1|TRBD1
TGCGCCAGCAGCCATCCGGGACAGGGGGCGCCCGAGCAGTACTTC
CASSHPGQGAPEQYF